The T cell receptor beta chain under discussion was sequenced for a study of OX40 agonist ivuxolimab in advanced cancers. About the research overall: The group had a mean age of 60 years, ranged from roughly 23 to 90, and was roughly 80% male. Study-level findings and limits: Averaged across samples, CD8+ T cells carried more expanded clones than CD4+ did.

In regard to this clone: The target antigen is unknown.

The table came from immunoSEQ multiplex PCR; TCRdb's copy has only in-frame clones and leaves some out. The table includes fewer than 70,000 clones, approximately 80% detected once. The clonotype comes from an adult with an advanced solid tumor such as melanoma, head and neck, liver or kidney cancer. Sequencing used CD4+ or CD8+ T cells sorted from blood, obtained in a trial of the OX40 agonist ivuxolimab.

CDR3 sequence: CASSLAGGSTDTQYF. The CDR3 DNA reads as TGTGCCAGCAGCTTAGCCGGGGGTAGCACAGATACGCAGTATTTT. J is TRBJ2-3 and V is TRBV7-8, with D maybe TRBD2 (6 bases). Germline CDR1 SGHVS, CDR2 FQNEAQ. V lost 0 bases and J 0 bases, leaving 7 bases between the germline ends. The CDR3 is 15 residues long.